Detailed here is one T cell receptor (beta chain). The table lists this clone with a few counts. What antigen it recognizes has not been identified. It has no much larger one-base neighbor in the sample; base qualities were not kept. Additional DNA sequences in this sample encode the identical CDR3. The CDR3, from cysteine to phenylalanine, totals 11 residues. Only CDR3 DNA is held: 33 bases, read in frame from base 1. The germline V gene gives CDR1 as MDHEN and CDR2 as SYDVKM. The V end loses 3 bases and the J end loses 5 bases, and a stretch of 4 bases separates them. Each donor gave one peripheral blood draw, around 100 mL on average, collected into heparinised tubes. Using a panel that included CD45RO, CCR7, CD25, CD127, CD95 and CD27, naive, central memory, regulatory and stem cell-like memory CD4+ T cells were sorted on a BD FACSAria II. A purity above 95% was achieved for all sorted populations. PBMCs were separated immediately by Lymphoprep density gradient centrifugation and were stained directly, without being cultured. So that batch effects would be minimized, each experiment stained and sorted samples in pairs, pairing one healthy donor with one patient.

The data are from a study of beta chain features in type 1 diabetes (dated by TCRdb to 2016 to 2018). General notes on the study: No differences in mean age, gender distribution, total cell number or subset yield were found between patients and healthy donors. In the study, TCRB repertoires of sorted circulating CD4+ T cell subsets from recently diagnosed type 1 diabetes patients were compared with those of matched healthy donors. Whereas all 30 or so donors provided naive and central memory subsets, regulatory and stem cell-like memory subsets were isolated from just 8 patients and roughly eight healthy donors. A total of about 110 million sorted cells were examined across all samples, and the number of cells per subset was strongly correlated with RNA yield.

Study-level results and caveats: The naive, central memory and regulatory TCRB repertoires appeared to resemble one another more closely among patients than among healthy donors. Because cDNA was sequenced instead of genomic DNA, activated cells with high expression could be over-represented, although the groups did not differ in activation or CD3 levels. In all four CD4+ subsets, TCRB CDR3 length was moderately but significantly shorter in type 1 diabetes patients. PCR might favor shorter templates, but patient and control samples were amplified and corrected together, so any skew would affect both groups equally. Because the HLA sub-analyses included only small numbers of individuals, any influence of HLA type on TCRB rearrangement was left unresolved. At VDJ recombination sites, type 1 diabetes patients had fewer insertions and more deleted nucleotides, which implies abnormalities in thymic rearrangement.

The entire isolated RNA was reverse transcribed using the High Capacity cDNA Reverse Transcription Kit, and thus expressed TCRB transcripts were sequenced. Deep immunoSEQ sequencing was applied to naive, central memory and regulatory T cell samples, giving an average of approximately 3.8 million total reads per sample. After sorted cells were lysed in RLT buffer, RNA was extracted with DNase-treated RNeasy Micro or Mini kits, with the choice depending on cell number. Each cell subset was processed on its own to prevent cross-contamination, while patient and healthy donor samples were processed together. Using the immunoSEQ multiplex PCR, TCRB sequences were amplified from cDNA into 87-bp fragments spanning the CDR3 region. Sequencing of the amplicons was done on the Illumina HiSeq platform. In the source study's methods: PCR bias was corrected computationally using synthetic template baselines, and reads within Hamming distance 2 were collapsed, with unmergeable singletons discarded. Reads were aligned against IMGT to assign V, D and J genes, CDR3 length and insertions or deletions at six rearrangement sites. Within each subset, clonotype counts were normalized to sorted cell number, after which true diversity and Gini coefficients were computed with the tcR R package. The overlap coefficient, calculated on TCRB nucleotide sequences, was used to quantify repertoire sharing. As a proxy for the pre-selection repertoire, out-of-frame TCRB sequences from naive cells were analyzed. TCRdb mirrors the immuneACCESS table, restricted to in-frame sequences. Some clones are absent from its copies; in checked studies, under half trace to an unresolved V gene, and the reason for the others is unknown. V, J and clone size derive from that table, while D and trimming were established from the DNA sequence. This sample is represented by hundreds of thousands of clones; about 29% of them were singletons. The top ten constitute almost 0.065% of the sample.

This TCR was sampled from a man aged 18 to 30 in good health. The chain joins TRBV28 to TRBJ2-5, with an unclear D gene assignment. The sequenced material came from naive CD4+ T cells from blood. The cell subset or site label for this specimen denotes: true naive CD4+ T cells. The CDR3 reads as follows: CASSLGETQYF. The sequence in DNA is TGTGCCAGCAGTTTGGGGGAGACCCAGTACTTC.